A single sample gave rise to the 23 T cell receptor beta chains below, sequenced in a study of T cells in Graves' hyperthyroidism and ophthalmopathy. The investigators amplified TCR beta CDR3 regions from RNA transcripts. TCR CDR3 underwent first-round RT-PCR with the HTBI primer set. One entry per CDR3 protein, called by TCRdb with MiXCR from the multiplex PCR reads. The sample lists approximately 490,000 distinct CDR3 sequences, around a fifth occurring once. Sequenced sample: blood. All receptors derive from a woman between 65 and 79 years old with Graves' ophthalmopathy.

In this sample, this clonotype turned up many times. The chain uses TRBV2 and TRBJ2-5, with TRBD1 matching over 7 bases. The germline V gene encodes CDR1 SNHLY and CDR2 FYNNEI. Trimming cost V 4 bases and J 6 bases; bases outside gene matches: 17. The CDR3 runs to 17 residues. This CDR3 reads CASSGRVGQAPGKTQYF. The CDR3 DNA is TGTGCCAGCAGTGGGCGGGTCGGACAGGCCCCGGGGAAGACCCAGTACTTC.

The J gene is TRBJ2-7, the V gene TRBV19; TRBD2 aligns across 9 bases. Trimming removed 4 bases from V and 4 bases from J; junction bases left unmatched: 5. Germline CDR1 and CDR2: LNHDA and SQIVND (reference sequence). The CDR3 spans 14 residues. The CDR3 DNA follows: TGTGCCAGTAGTAGCCGTCTAGCGGGATACGAGCAGTACTTC. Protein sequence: CASSSRLAGYEQYF.

CDR3 coding DNA: TGCGCCAGCAGCTCGGGGGTAGCGGGAGGGCCTCGGGAGCAGTTCTTC. Protein product: CASSSGVAGGPREQFF. This chain joins TRBV5-1 and TRBJ2-1, with TRBD2 matching 11 bases. V dropped 3 bases and J dropped 10; count of bases not matched to a gene: 12. Germline V CDR1 and CDR2: SGHRS, YFSETQ. This CDR3 has 16 residues.

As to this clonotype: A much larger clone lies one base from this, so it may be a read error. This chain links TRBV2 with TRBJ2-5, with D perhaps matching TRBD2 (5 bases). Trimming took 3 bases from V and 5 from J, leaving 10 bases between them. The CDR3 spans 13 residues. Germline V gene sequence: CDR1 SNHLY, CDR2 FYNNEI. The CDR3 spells CASSEDPGETQYF. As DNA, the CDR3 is TGTGCCAGCAGTGAGGATCCGGGGGAGACCCAGTACTTC. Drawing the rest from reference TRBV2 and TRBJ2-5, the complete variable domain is EPEVTQTPSHQVTQMGQEVILRCVPISNHLYFYWYRQILGQKVEFLVSFYNNEISEKSEIFDDQFSVERPDGSNFTLKIRSTKLEDSAMYFCASSEDPGETQYFGPGTRLLVL.

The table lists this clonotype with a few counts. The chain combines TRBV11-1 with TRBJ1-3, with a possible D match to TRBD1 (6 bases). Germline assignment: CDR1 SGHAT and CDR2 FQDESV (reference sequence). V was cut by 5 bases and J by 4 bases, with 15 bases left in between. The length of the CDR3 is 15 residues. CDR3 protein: CASSLRPGEGNTIYF. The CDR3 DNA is TGTGCCAGCAGCCTTCGTCCAGGGGAAGGAAACACCATATATTTT.

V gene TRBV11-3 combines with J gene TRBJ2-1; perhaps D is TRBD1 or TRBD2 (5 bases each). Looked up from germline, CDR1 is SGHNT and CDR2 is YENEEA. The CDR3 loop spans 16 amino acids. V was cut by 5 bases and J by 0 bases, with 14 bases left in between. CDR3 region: CASSVRGTSSYNEQFF. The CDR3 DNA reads TGTGCCAGCAGCGTAAGGGGTACTAGCTCCTACAATGAGCAGTTCTTC.

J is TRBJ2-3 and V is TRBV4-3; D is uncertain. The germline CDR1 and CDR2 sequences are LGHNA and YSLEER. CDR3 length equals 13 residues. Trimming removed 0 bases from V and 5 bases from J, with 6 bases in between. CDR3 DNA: TGCGCCAGCAGCCAAGAACAACGAGATACGCAGTATTTT. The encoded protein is CASSQEQRDTQYF.

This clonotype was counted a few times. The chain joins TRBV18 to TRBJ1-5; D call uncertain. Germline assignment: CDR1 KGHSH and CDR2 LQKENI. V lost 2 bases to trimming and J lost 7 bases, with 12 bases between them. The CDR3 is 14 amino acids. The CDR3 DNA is TGTGCCAGCTCACCAGTCACACGAGAACAGCCCCAGCATTTT. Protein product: CASSPVTREQPQHF.

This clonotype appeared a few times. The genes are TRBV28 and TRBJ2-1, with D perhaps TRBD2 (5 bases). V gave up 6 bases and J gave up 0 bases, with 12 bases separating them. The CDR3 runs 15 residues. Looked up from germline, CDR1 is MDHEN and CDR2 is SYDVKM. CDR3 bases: TGTGCCAGCAGATCTAGCTTTGGCTCCTACAATGAGCAGTTCTTC. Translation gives CASRSSFGSYNEQFF. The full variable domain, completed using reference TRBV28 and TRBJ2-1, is DVKVTQSSRYLVKRTGEKVFLECVQDMDHENMFWYRQDPGLGLRLIYFSYDVKMKEKGDIPEGYSVSREKKERFSLILESASTNQTSMYLCASRSSFGSYNEQFFGPGTRLTVL.

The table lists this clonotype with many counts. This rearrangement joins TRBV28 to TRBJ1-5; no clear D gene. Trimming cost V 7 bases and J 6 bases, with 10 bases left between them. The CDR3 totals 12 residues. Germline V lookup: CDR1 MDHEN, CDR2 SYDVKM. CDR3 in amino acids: CASNAVSQPQHF. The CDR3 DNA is TGTGCCAGCAACGCAGTTAGTCAGCCCCAGCATTTT.

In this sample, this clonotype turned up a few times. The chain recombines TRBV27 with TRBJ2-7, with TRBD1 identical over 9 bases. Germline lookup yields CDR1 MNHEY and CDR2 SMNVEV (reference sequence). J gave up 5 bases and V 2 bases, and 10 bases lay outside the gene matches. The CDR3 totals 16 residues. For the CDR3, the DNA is TGTGCCAGCAGTTTAAAGGTGAGGACAGGGGTACACGAGCAGTACTTC. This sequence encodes CASSLKVRTGVHEQYF.

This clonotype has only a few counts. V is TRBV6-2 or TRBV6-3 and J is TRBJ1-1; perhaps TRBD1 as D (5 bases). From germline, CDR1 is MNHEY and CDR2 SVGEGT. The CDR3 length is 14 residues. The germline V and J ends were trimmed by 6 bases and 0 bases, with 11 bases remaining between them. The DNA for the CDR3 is TGTGCCAGCAGGGGGACGGTCATGAACACTGAAGCTTTCTTT. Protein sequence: CASRGTVMNTEAFF.

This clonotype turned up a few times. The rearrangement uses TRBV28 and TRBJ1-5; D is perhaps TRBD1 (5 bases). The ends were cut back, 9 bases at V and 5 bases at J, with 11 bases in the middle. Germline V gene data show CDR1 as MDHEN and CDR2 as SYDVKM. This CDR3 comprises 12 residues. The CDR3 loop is CASRQLDQPQHF. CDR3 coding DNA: TGTGCCAGTCGACAGCTAGATCAGCCCCAGCATTTT.

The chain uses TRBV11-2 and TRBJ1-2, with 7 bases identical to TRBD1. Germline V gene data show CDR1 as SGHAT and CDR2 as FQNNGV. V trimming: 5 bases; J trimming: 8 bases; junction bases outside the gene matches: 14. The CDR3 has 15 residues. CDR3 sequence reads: CASSPSPTGLVGYTF. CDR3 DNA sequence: TGTGCCAGCAGCCCCTCCCCGACAGGGCTCGTGGGCTACACCTTC.

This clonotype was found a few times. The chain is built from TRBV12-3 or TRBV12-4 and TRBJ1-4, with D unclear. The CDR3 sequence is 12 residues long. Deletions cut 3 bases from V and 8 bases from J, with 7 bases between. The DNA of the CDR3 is TGTGCCAGCAGTTTCGACAACGAAAAACTGTTTTTT. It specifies CASSFDNEKLFF.

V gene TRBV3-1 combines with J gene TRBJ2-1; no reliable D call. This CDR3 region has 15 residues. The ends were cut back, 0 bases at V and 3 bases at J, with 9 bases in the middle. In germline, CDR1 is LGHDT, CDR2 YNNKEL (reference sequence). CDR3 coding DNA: TGTGCCAGCAGCCAAGATCCCCCCATCTACAATGAGCAGTTCTTC. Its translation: CASSQDPPIYNEQFF.

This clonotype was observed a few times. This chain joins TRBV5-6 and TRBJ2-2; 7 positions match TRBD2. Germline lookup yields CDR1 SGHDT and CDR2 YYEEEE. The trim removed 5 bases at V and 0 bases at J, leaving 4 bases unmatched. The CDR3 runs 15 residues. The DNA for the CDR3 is TGTGCCAGCAGTTGGGACTATACGAACACCGGGGAGCTGTTTTTT. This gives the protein CASSWDYTNTGELFF.

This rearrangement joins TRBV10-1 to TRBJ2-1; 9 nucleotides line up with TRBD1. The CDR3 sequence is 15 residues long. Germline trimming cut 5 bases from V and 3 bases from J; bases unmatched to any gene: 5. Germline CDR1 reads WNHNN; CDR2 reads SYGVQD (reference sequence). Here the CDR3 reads CASSFSGQGYNEQFF. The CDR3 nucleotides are TGCGCCAGCAGTTTTTCGGGACAGGGCTACAATGAGCAGTTCTTC.

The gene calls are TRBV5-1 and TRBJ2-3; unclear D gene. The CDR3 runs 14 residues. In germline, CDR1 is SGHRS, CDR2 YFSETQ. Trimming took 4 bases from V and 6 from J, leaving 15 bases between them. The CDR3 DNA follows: TGCGCCAGCAGCCGCGGACCGGCCGCGGATACGCAGTATTTT. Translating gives CASSRGPAADTQYF.

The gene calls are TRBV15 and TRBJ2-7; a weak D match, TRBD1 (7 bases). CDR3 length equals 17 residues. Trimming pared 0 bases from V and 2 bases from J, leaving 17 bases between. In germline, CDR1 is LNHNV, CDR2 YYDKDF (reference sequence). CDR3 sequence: CATSRDRPGRGAYEQYF. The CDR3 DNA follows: TGTGCCACCAGCAGAGATCGTCCAGGCAGGGGGGCCTACGAGCAGTACTTC.

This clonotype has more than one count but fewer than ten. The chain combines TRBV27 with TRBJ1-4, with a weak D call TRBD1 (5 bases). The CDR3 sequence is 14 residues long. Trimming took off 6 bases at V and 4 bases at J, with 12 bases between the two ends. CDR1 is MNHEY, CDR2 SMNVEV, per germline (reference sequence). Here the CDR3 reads CASRRGGLNEKLFF. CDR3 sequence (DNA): TGTGCCAGCAGGAGGGGCGGACTTAATGAAAAACTGTTTTTT.

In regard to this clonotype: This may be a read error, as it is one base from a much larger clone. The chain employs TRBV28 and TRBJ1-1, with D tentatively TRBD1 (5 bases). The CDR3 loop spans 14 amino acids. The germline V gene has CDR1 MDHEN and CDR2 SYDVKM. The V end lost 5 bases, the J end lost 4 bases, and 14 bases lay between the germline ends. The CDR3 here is CASSPEGRVTEAFF. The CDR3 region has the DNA TGTGCCAGCAGTCCTGAGGGGCGCGTCACTGAAGCTTTCTTT.

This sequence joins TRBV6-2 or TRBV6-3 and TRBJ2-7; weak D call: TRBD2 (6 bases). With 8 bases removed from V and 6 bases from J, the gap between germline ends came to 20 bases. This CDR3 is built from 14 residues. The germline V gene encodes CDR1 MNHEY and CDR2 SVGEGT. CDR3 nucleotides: TGTGCCAGCGGGGAGGAGGGAGTGTCACCCGAGCAGTACTTC. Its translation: CASGEEGVSPEQYF.